This T cell receptor beta chain is drawn from a study of shared clonotypes between healthy human individuals. The repertoire was sequenced with immunoSEQ multiplex PCR; TCRdb's copy has only in-frame clones and lacks some. The sample holds around 700,000 clones, about three quarters seen once. Trimming took 1 base from V and 4 from J, leaving 16 bases between them. Per the germline V gene, CDR1 is SGHDN and CDR2 is FVKESK. This CDR3 spans 16 amino acids. The genes are TRBV14 and TRBJ1-2, with D tentatively TRBD1 (5 bases). This receptor was identified in a woman in her 30s in good health. The specimen sequenced was memory CD4+ T cells sorted from blood. Specified subset: CD45RA-negative fraction. Written as DNA, the CDR3 is TGTGCCAGCAGCCAAGTATTCGAATGGGGGGGCTATGGCTACACCTTC. It translates to CASSQVFEWGGYGYTF.